The 30 T cell receptor beta chains listed next were all sequenced from one sample in a study of cytomegalovirus exposure and HLA in healthy donors. The PCR made use of 60 Vbeta and 13 Jbeta primers. This table comes from immunoSEQ multiplex PCR, and its TCRdb copy is limited to in-frame clones, with some not included. The repertoire consists of about 97,000 clones, with 55% to 80% occurring once and the leading ten covering roughly 4%. The sample consisted of PBMCs. Receptors originate from a middle-aged man in good health and CMV-seronegative.

This clone was seen more than once but under ten times. V usage is TRBV6-4 and J usage is TRBJ2-1, with D possibly TRBD2 on 6 matching bases. Germline V gene sequence: CDR1 MRHNA, CDR2 SNTAGT. The V end was cut by 6 bases, the J end by 8 bases, with 14 bases between. The CDR3 extends over 13 amino acids. For the CDR3, the DNA is TGTGCCAGCAGCGTCGGCTGGGACTATGAGCAGTTCTTC. Translated: CASSVGWDYEQFF.

This clone was observed once. The DNA of the CDR3 is TGCGCCAGCAGCTCCGTGGGGTTTGGGACAGGATCTTATGGCTACACCTTC. Translated: CASSSVGFGTGSYGYTF. The chain joins TRBV5-1 to TRBJ1-2; 8 bases map to TRBD1. V trimming: 3 bases; J trimming: 5 bases; junction bases outside the gene matches: 15. CDR3 size: 17 residues. Germline lookup yields CDR1 SGHRS and CDR2 YFSETQ.

This chain connects TRBV27 to TRBJ1-6; TRBD1 is a possible D gene (6 bases). Trimming shortened V by 5 bases and J by 6 bases, and 14 bases separated the two germline ends. The germline CDR1 and CDR2 sequences are MNHEY and SMNVEV (reference sequence). CDR3 length equals 15 residues. CDR3 in DNA: TGTGCCAGCAGTCCCCTGGGGGCCTCTAATTCACCCCTCCACTTT. Its protein product is CASSPLGASNSPLHF.

The chain links TRBV2 to TRBJ1-6; D is perhaps TRBD1 (5 bases). This CDR3 contains 14 residues. Trimming took off 8 bases at V and 10 bases at J, with 18 bases between the two ends. The V gene's germline CDR1 is SNHLY and CDR2 FYNNEI. For the CDR3, the DNA is TGTGCCAGCTCTAACAGGCCACTCCGGTCACCCCTCCACTTT. The encoded protein is CASSNRPLRSPLHF.

The rearrangement uses TRBV7-2 and TRBJ1-5; D is ambiguous. The V gene's germline CDR1 is SGHTA and CDR2 FQGNSA. V was pared by 5 bases and J by 7 bases, with 12 bases between. The CDR3 is 13 residues long. CDR3 loop: CASSVLYPQPQHF. The CDR3 DNA follows: TGTGCCAGCAGCGTTCTCTACCCCCAGCCCCAGCATTTT.

The J gene is TRBJ1-6, the V gene TRBV4-3; D might be TRBD1 (6 bases). Trimming left V 0 bases short and J 7 bases short, with 16 bases between. Germline V lookup: CDR1 LGHNA, CDR2 YSLEER. CDR3 size: 17 residues. CDR3 sequence reads: CASSQDFRGARNSPLHF. As DNA, the CDR3 is TGCGCCAGCAGCCAAGATTTCCGGGGGGCTCGGAATTCACCCCTCCACTTT.

The genes are TRBV5-3 and TRBJ1-5; D possibly corresponds to TRBD1 (6 bases). TRBV5-3 has ORF status, its function being uncertain. V lost 0 bases to trimming and J lost 3 bases, with 25 bases between them. The CDR3 consists of 20 residues. The CDR3 nucleotides are TGTGCCAGAAGCTTGGGACCGGGACACACACACCAAAGACTCAATCAGCCCCAGCATTTT. It is translated as CARSLGPGHTHQRLNQPQHF.

The chain carries TRBV4-3 and TRBJ1-5; perhaps TRBD1 as D (6 bases). CDR1 LGHNA and CDR2 YSLEER come from the germline V gene. CDR3 length: 16 amino acids. V shed 0 bases and J shed 7 bases, with 16 bases lying between them. CDR3 sequence: CASSQDWGQGGQPQHF. In DNA, the CDR3 is TGCGCCAGCAGCCAAGATTGGGGGCAGGGAGGGCAGCCCCAGCATTTT.

The V call is TRBV5-6, the J call TRBJ2-1; no firm D call. The V and J ends lost 0 bases and 5 bases respectively, with 9 bases between them. The CDR3 runs to 14 residues. Germline V lookup: CDR1 SGHDT, CDR2 YYEEEE. Written as DNA, the CDR3 is TGTGCCAGCAGCTTGGCCAGGTTAAACAATGAGCAGTTCTTC. Translating it yields CASSLARLNNEQFF.

This clone appeared once. V and J are TRBV14 and TRBJ1-4; D possibly corresponds to TRBD1 (6 bases). Trimming pared 0 bases from V and 6 bases from J, leaving 14 bases between. The germline gives CDR1 SGHDN, CDR2 FVKESK. CDR3 size: 16 residues. CDR3 sequence (DNA): TGTGCCAGCAGCCAAGATTTAGGGGGGGCGTATGAAAAACTGTTTTTT. As protein: CASSQDLGGAYEKLFF. The complete variable domain, with remaining parts taken from reference TRBV14 and TRBJ1-4, reads EAGVTQFPSHSVIEKGQTVTLRCDPISGHDNLYWYRRVMGKEIKFLLHFVKESKQDESGMPNNRFLAERTGGTYSTLKVQPAELEDSGVYFCASSQDLGGAYEKLFFGSGTQLSVL.

This rearrangement joins TRBV5-4 to TRBJ1-3, with D unresolved. The germline V gene has CDR1 SGHNT and CDR2 YYREEE (reference sequence). The CDR3 runs 15 residues. Trimming removed 0 bases at V and 0 bases at J, with 7 bases between. CDR3 protein: CASSLDFSSGNTIYF. The CDR3 nucleotides are TGTGCCAGCAGCTTGGACTTCTCCTCTGGAAACACCATATATTTT.

This sequence joins TRBV27 and TRBJ2-2; TRBD1 agrees at 7 bases. In germline, CDR1 is MNHEY, CDR2 SMNVEV (reference sequence). J was trimmed by 4 bases and V by 3 bases; bases with no gene match: 5. The CDR3 loop spans 15 amino acids. The CDR3 sequence: CASSFEGAGTGELFF. The DNA of the CDR3 is TGTGCCAGCAGTTTCGAGGGGGCGGGCACCGGGGAGCTGTTTTTT.

CDR3 region: CASGADTDTQYF. The CDR3 DNA follows: TGTGCCAGTGGTGCGGACACAGATACGCAGTATTTT. This chain uses TRBV19 with TRBJ2-3; D not resolved. The CDR3 extends over 12 amino acids. The germline V gene has CDR1 LNHDA and CDR2 SQIVND (reference sequence). V gave up 8 bases and J gave up 2 bases, with 8 bases separating them.

The rearrangement joins TRBV7-6 to TRBJ2-7, with unresolved D. The CDR3 contains 13 residues. The ends were cut back, 9 bases at V and 2 bases at J, with 14 bases in the middle. CDR1 and CDR2 (germline): SGHVS, FNYEAQ. The CDR3 bases are TGTGCCAGTTCCCACAGCTTTCCCTACGAGCAGTACTTC. This gives the protein CASSHSFPYEQYF.

This chain connects TRBV5-1 to TRBJ1-6, with a possible D match to TRBD1 (5 bases). The CDR3 contains 14 residues. The germline CDR1 and CDR2 sequences are SGHRS and YFSETQ. Trimming left V 1 base short and J 10 bases short, with 12 bases between. The CDR3 nucleotides are TGCGCCAGCAGCTTGACCAGGCCAGGGTCACCCCTCCACTTT. Protein: CASSLTRPGSPLHF. The full variable domain, completed using reference TRBV5-1 and TRBJ1-6, is KAGVTQTPRYLIKTRGQQVTLSCSPISGHRSVSWYQQTPGQGLQFLFEYFSETQRNKGNFPGRFSGRQFSNSRSEMNVSTLELGDSALYLCASSLTRPGSPLHFGNGTRLTVT.

This rearrangement joins TRBV10-1 to TRBJ1-1; the D gene is possibly TRBD1 (6 bases). In germline, CDR1 is WNHNN, CDR2 SYGVQD (reference sequence). The CDR3 covers 16 residues. The V end was cut by 0 bases, the J end by 6 bases, with 17 bases between. CDR3 protein: CASSESRGAGFAEAFF. The CDR3 bases are TGCGCCAGCAGTGAGTCGCGGGGGGCCGGGTTCGCTGAAGCTTTCTTT.

The chain recombines TRBV7-9 with TRBJ2-7; weak D call: TRBD1 (6 bases). Germline V gene data show CDR1 as SEHNR and CDR2 as FQNEAQ (reference sequence). This CDR3 comprises 15 residues. Trimming took off 6 bases at V and 2 bases at J, with 17 bases between the two ends. The CDR3: CASRPQGIGTYEQYF. Here the CDR3 DNA reads TGTGCCAGCAGGCCACAGGGTATTGGGACCTACGAGCAGTACTTC.

This sequence joins TRBV6-6 and TRBJ2-3; the match to TRBD1 covers 11 bases. This CDR3 comprises 16 residues. Losses at the gene ends were 4 bases for V and 1 base for J; bases not matched to a gene: 4. From germline, CDR1 is MNHNY and CDR2 SVGAGI (reference sequence). The CDR3 reads CASSSSGQGGTDTQYF. CDR3 sequence (DNA): TGTGCCAGCAGTTCCTCGGGACAGGGGGGCACAGATACGCAGTATTTT.

This clone has a single count. Without the conserved terminal phenylalanine or tryptophan, this CDR3 likely stems from a read error. The rearrangement joins TRBV6-4 to TRBJ2-3, with D unclear. Germline assignment: CDR1 MRHNA and CDR2 SNTAGT. The CDR3 contains 14 residues. Between the trimmed V and J ends, which lost 2 bases and 0 bases, there was a span of 6 bases. The chain's CDR3 is CASSDDASTDTQYV. CDR3 nucleotide sequence: TGTGCCAGCAGTGACGATGCGAGCACAGATACGCAGTATGTT.

The rearrangement links TRBV7-9 to TRBJ2-5; D is perhaps TRBD1 (8 bases). This CDR3 region has 14 residues. Germline V gives CDR1 SEHNR, CDR2 FQNEAQ (reference sequence). V gave up 2 bases and J gave up 4 bases, with 11 bases separating them. This CDR3 is CASSLTGGGETQYF. In DNA, the CDR3 is TGTGCCAGCAGCTTAACAGGGGGGGGAGAGACCCAGTACTTC.

The V call is TRBV1, the J call TRBJ2-7; the table's D call of TRBD2 was not tested on the DNA. TRBV1 is annotated as a pseudogene. The CDR3 consists of 14 residues. The CDR3 reads CTSRPGGGAFEQYF. DNA for the CDR3: TGCACCAGCAGACCGGGCGGGGGGGCCTTCGAGCAGTACTTC.

V is TRBV25-1 and J is TRBJ2-7, with a tentative D call TRBD2 (5 bases). Germline loops: CDR1 MGHDK, CDR2 SYGVNS. V gave up 2 bases and J gave up 5 bases, with 16 bases separating them. There are 15 residues in the CDR3. CDR3: CASSESTGGADEQYF. CDR3 DNA sequence: TGTGCCAGCAGTGAAAGTACCGGAGGTGCAGACGAGCAGTACTTC.

The rearrangement joins TRBV4-3 to TRBJ2-5, with TRBD1 matching 8 bases. The V segment lost 0 bases and the J segment 5 bases; nucleotides outside the gene matches: 8. The CDR3 spans 16 residues. Looked up from germline, CDR1 is LGHNA and CDR2 is YSLEER. CDR3 in DNA: TGCGCCAGCAGCCAAGATGGTGGACAGGGAGCGGAGACCCAGTACTTC. Translating it yields CASSQDGGQGAETQYF.

The rearrangement joins TRBV30 to TRBJ1-6; D gene uncertain. Trimming removed 5 bases at V and 8 bases at J, with 16 bases between. Germline-derived CDR1 and CDR2 are GTSNPN and SVGIG (reference sequence). This CDR3 has 14 amino acids. In DNA, the CDR3 is TGTGCCTGGTCCTACGGAGGTCGGTATTCACCCCTCCACTTT. Residues: CAWSYGGRYSPLHF. The variable domain in full, completed from reference TRBV30 and TRBJ1-6, reads SQTIHQWPATLVQPVGSPLSLECTVEGTSNPNLYWYRQAAGRGLQLLFYSVGIGQISSEVPQNLSASRPQDRQFILSSKKLLLSDSGFYLCAWSYGGRYSPLHFGNGTRLTVT.

This chain uses TRBV5-1 with TRBJ2-5, with D possibly matching TRBD1 (5 bases). With 1 base removed from V and 3 bases from J, the gap between germline ends came to 10 bases. This CDR3 spans 14 amino acids. Germline CDR1 reads SGHRS; CDR2 reads YFSETQ. This CDR3 reads CASSLMGREETQYF. CDR3 bases: TGCGCCAGCAGCTTGATGGGCAGGGAAGAGACCCAGTACTTC. Complete variable domain (other parts from reference TRBV5-1 and TRBJ2-5): KAGVTQTPRYLIKTRGQQVTLSCSPISGHRSVSWYQQTPGQGLQFLFEYFSETQRNKGNFPGRFSGRQFSNSRSEMNVSTLELGDSALYLCASSLMGREETQYFGPGTRLLVL.

This clone was observed a few times. The V gene is TRBV18, the J gene TRBJ2-3, with D perhaps TRBD1 (6 bases). From germline, CDR1 is KGHSH and CDR2 LQKENI. The CDR3 has 15 amino acids. V was cut by 2 bases and J by 3 bases, with 12 bases left in between. Here the CDR3 DNA reads TGTGCCAGCTCACCAAGTGGGGGCTCTACAGATACGCAGTATTTT. Protein product: CASSPSGGSTDTQYF.

The V and J genes are TRBV30 and TRBJ1-3; 9 nucleotides line up with TRBD1. The CDR3 extends over 18 amino acids. Germline V CDR1 and CDR2: GTSNPN, SVGIG (reference sequence). Trimming cost V 1 base and J 0 bases; bases outside gene matches: 10. The CDR3 nucleotides are TGTGCCTGGAGTGCATGGACAGGGGCGCCGAGCTCTGGAAACACCATATATTTT. This gives the protein CAWSAWTGAPSSGNTIYF.

The J gene is TRBJ2-5, the V gene TRBV6-6; D is perhaps TRBD2 (6 bases). There are 14 residues in the CDR3. Germline assignment: CDR1 MNHNY and CDR2 SVGAGI (reference sequence). Trimming removed 7 bases at V and 5 bases at J, with 17 bases between. The CDR3 here is CASNNRVGRETQYF. CDR3 bases: TGTGCCAGCAACAACCGTGTAGGGAGGGAGACCCAGTACTTC.

V is TRBV29-1 and J is TRBJ2-7, with a weak D call TRBD2 (6 bases). V was clipped by 7 bases and J by 0 bases, with 13 bases between them. This CDR3 comprises 13 residues. CDR1 SQVTM and CDR2 ANQGSEA come from the germline V gene. This CDR3 reads CSAAGGASYEQYF. Here the CDR3 DNA reads TGCAGCGCTGCAGGCGGGGCCTCCTACGAGCAGTACTTC.

The J gene is TRBJ1-6, the V gene TRBV6-6; 7 bases line up with TRBD1. CDR3 length: 15 residues. Per germline, CDR1 MNHNY and CDR2 SVGAGI (reference sequence). Germline trimming cut 6 bases from V and 7 bases from J; bases unmatched to any gene: 9. Here the CDR3 reads CASRPPGGRNSPLHF. CDR3 bases: TGTGCCAGCAGACCTCCAGGGGGTAGGAATTCACCCCTCCACTTT.